The sample holds many counts of the clone carrying this T cell receptor (beta chain). This record comes from a study of T cells in Graves' hyperthyroidism and ophthalmopathy. This CDR3 contains 14 residues. V was cut by 4 bases and J by 2 bases, with 11 bases left in between. The germline V gene has CDR1 LGHDT and CDR2 YNNKEL (reference sequence). Amplified regions were TCR beta CDR3 sequences from RNA transcripts. TCR CDR3 underwent first-round RT-PCR with the HTBI primer set. A single record per CDR3 protein comes from TCRdb applying MiXCR to the multiplex PCR reads. The table includes a few hundred thousand distinct CDR3 sequences, about 14% detected once.

This sequence originates from a woman aged 30 to 39 with Graves' hyperthyroidism that later progressed to Graves' ophthalmopathy. The sample taken for sequencing was blood. This chain connects TRBV3-1 to TRBJ1-1; tentative D call: TRBD1 (6 bases). The CDR3 sequence is CASSRPGVNTEAFF. The CDR3 DNA sequence: TGTGCCAGCAGCCGTCCAGGGGTAAACACTGAAGCTTTCTTT.